This T cell receptor beta chain stems from a study of patients and donors after allogeneic stem cell transplantation. TCRdb used MiXCR to reprocess the RT-PCR reads, holding one entry per CDR3 protein. The table shows some 960,000 distinct CDR3 sequences, with about 20% occurring only once. In its sample, this clonotype was seen a few times. This TCR was sampled from a human donor who was either an allogeneic HSCT recipient or a stem cell or donor lymphocyte infusion donor (not recorded which). It is not recorded whose cells these are; they may come from a transplant donor. Sequenced: blood, either unsorted or a sorted T cell fraction (not recorded which).

DNA for the CDR3: TGCAGTGCCCTTCCCCTGACAGACCCAACTAATGAAAAACTGTTTTTT. Amino acids: CSALPLTDPTNEKLFF. The chain carries TRBV20-1 and TRBJ1-4, with a possible D match to TRBD1 (5 bases). Germline V CDR1 and CDR2: DFQATT, SNEGSKA (reference sequence). V was trimmed by 6 bases and J by 0 bases, leaving 17 bases between them. The CDR3 length is 16 residues.